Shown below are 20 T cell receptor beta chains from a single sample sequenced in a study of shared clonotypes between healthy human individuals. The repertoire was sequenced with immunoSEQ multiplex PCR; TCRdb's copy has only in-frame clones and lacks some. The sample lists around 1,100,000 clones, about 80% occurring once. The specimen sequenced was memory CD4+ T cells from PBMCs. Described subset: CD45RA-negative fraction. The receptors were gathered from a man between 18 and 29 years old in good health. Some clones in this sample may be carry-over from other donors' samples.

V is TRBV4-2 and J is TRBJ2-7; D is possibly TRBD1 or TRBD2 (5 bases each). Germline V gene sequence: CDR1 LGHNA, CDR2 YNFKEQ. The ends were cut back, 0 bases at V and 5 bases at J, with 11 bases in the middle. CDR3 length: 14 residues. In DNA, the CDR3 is TGTGCCAGCAGCCAAGACAGGGACGACAACGAGCAGTACTTC. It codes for CASSQDRDDNEQYF.

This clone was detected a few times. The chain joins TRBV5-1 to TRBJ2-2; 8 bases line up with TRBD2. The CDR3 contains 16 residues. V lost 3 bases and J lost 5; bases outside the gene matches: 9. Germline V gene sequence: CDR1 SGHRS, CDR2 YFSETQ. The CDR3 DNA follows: TGCGCCAGCAGCTCCGGGGCGGGAGGTTGGACCGGGGAGCTGTTTTTT. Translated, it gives CASSSGAGGWTGELFF.

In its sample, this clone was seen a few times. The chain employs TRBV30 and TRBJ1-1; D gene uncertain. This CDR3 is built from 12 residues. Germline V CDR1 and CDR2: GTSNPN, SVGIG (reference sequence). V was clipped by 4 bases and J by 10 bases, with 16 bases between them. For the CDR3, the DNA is TGTGCCTGGACCCGGGATTATACGGTAGCTTTCTTT. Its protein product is CAWTRDYTVAFF.

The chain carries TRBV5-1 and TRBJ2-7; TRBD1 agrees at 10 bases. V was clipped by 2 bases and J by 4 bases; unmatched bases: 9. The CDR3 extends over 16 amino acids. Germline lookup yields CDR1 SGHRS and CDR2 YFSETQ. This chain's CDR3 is CASSLSPGQGFYEQYF. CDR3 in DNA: TGCGCCAGCAGCTTATCACCGGGACAGGGGTTTTACGAGCAGTACTTC.

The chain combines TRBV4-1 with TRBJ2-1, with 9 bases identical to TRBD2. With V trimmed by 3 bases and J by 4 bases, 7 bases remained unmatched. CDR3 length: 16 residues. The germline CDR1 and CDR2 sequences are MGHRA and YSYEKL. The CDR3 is CASSQSLAGVYNEQFF. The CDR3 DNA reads TGCGCCAGCAGCCAGAGTTTAGCGGGGGTATACAATGAGCAGTTCTTC.

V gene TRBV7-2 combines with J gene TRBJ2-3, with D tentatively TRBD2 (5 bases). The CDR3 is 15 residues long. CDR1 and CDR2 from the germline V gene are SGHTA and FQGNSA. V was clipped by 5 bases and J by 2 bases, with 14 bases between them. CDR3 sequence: CASSLRGFATDTQYF. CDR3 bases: TGTGCCAGCAGCCTCCGGGGTTTCGCCACAGATACGCAGTATTTT.

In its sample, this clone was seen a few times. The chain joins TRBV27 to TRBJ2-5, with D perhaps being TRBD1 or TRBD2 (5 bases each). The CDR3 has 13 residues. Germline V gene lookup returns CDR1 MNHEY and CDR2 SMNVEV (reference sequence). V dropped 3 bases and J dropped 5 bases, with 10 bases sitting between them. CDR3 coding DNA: TGTGCCAGCAGTTTGGCAGGGACCGAGACCCAGTACTTC. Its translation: CASSLAGTETQYF.

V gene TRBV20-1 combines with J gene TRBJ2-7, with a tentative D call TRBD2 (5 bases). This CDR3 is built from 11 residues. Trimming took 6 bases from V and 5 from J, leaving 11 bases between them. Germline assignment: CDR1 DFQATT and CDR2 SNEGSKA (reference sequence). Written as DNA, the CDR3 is TGCAGTGCCCTGATCGGGGACGAGCAGTACTTC. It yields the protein CSALIGDEQYF.

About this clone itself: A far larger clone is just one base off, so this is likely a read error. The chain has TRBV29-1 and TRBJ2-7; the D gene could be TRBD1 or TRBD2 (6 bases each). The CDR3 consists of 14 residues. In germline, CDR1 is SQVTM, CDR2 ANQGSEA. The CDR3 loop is CNVGAGREPYEQYF. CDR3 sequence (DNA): TGCAACGTGGGGGCTGGGCGGGAACCCTACGAGCAGTACTTC.

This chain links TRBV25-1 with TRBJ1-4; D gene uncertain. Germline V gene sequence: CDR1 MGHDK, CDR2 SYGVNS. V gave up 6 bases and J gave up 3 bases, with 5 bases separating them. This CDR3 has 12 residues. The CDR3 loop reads CASRGPNEKLFF. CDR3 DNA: TGTGCCAGCAGGGGCCCTAATGAAAAACTGTTTTTT.

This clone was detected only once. CDR3: CASSHGTRREETQYF. DNA of the CDR3: TGTGCCAGCAGCCATGGCACAAGAAGGGAAGAGACCCAGTACTTC. The chain employs TRBV14 and TRBJ2-5; no firm D call. From germline, CDR1 is SGHDN and CDR2 FVKESK. This CDR3 contains 15 residues. The ends were cut back, 3 bases at V and 3 bases at J, with 14 bases in the middle.

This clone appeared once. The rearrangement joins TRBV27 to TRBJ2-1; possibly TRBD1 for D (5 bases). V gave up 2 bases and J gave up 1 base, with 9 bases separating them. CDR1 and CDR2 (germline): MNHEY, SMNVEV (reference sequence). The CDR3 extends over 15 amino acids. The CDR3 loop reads CASSLNRRSYNEQFF. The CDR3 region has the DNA TGTGCCAGCAGTTTAAACAGGCGATCCTACAATGAGCAGTTCTTC.

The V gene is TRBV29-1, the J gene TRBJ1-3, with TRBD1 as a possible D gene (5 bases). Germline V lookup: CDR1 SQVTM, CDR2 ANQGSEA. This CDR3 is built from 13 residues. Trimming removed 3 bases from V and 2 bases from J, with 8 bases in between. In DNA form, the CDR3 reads TGCAGCGTTGAGTTGACAGCTGGAAACACCATATATTTT. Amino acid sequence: CSVELTAGNTIYF.

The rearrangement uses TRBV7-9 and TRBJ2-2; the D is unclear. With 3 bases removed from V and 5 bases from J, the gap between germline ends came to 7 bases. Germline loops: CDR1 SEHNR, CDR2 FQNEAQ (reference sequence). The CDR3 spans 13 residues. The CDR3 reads CASSFSWTGELFF. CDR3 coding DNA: TGTGCCAGCAGCTTCTCATGGACCGGGGAGCTGTTTTTT.

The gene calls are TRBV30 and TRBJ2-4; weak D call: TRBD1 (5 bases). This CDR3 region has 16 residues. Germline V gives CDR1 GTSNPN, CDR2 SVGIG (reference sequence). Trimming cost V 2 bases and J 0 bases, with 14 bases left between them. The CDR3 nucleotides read TGTGCCTGGAGTCCAAAAGACAGTAAAGCCAAAAACATTCAGTACTTC. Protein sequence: CAWSPKDSKAKNIQYF.

CDR3 in amino acids: CASSLDGGTYEQYF. The CDR3 DNA reads TGCGCCAGCAGCTTGGATGGCGGAACCTACGAGCAGTACTTC. The chain is built from TRBV5-1 and TRBJ2-7, with D unclear. The CDR3 length is 14 residues. Trimming removed 0 bases at V and 2 bases at J, with 9 bases between. Germline assignment: CDR1 SGHRS and CDR2 YFSETQ.

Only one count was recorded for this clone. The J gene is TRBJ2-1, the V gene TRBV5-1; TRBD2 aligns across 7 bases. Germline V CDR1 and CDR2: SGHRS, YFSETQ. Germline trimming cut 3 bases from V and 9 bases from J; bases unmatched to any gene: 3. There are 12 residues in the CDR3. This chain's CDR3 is CASSSSSGEQFF. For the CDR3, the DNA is TGCGCCAGCAGCTCCTCTAGCGGTGAGCAGTTCTTC. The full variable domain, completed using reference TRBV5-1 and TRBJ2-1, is KAGVTQTPRYLIKTRGQQVTLSCSPISGHRSVSWYQQTPGQGLQFLFEYFSETQRNKGNFPGRFSGRQFSNSRSEMNVSTLELGDSALYLCASSSSSGEQFFGPGTRLTVL.

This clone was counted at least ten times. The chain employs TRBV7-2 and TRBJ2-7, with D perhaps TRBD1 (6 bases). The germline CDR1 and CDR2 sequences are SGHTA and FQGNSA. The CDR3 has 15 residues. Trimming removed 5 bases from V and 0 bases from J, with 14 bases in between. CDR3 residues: CASSRGWGSSYEQYF. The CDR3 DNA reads TGTGCCAGCAGCAGGGGGTGGGGAAGCTCCTACGAGCAGTACTTC.

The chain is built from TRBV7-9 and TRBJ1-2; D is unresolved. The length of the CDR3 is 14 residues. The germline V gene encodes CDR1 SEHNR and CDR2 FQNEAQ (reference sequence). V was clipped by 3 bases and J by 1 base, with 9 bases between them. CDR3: CASSLVGNNYGYTF. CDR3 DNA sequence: TGTGCCAGCAGCTTGGTCGGCAATAACTATGGCTACACCTTC.

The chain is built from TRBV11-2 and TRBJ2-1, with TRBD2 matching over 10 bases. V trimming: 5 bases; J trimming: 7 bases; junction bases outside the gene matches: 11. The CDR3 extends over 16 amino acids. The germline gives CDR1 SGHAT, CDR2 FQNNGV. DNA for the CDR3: TGTGCCAGCAGCCACCGGCTAGCGGGAGAGACTAATGAGCAGTTCTTC. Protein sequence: CASSHRLAGETNEQFF.